The clone carrying this T cell receptor (beta chain) was seen ten or more times. The antigen is not known. TCRdb reprocessed the 5' RACE reads with MiXCR, giving one entry per CDR3 protein. The data show 310,000 or so distinct CDR3 sequences, 6.8% seen once. This record belongs to a study of T cells after yellow fever vaccination. At the level of the study: Low-cell-number fractions were prepared with SMART-Seq v4 Ultra Low Input.

General study findings and limits: FACS-sorted repertoires might harbor abundant contaminating clonotypes from the bulk population.

V gave up 0 bases and J gave up 2 bases; unmatched junction bases: 11. The CDR3 sequence is 18 residues long. Germline values: CDR1 LGHNA, CDR2 YSLEER. The sample was PBMCs, taken roughly 45 days after the first yellow fever vaccination. The receptor was derived from a man younger than 35 who received the YFV17D yellow fever vaccine. The chain recombines TRBV4-3 with TRBJ2-3; 7 bases agree with TRBD2. The CDR3 sequence is CASSQDGRVAASTDTQYF. CDR3 DNA sequence: TGCGCCAGCAGCCAAGATGGGAGGGTAGCGGCCTCCACAGATACGCAGTATTTT.